Listed below are T cell receptor beta chains from one sample, sequenced in a study of regulatory T cells in long-lasting Graves disease. One entry per CDR3 protein, called by TCRdb with MiXCR from the multiplex PCR reads. Of about 220,000 distinct CDR3 sequences listed, about 19% are singletons. The same data also went into a second study, on T cells in Graves' hyperthyroidism and ophthalmopathy.

Specimen: peripheral blood mononuclear cells (PBMCs), collected at new diagnosis, from a patient treated with antithyroid drugs. All receptors derive from a woman aged 30 to 39 with Graves disease. CDR3s include the opening cysteine and the closing phenylalanine or tryptophan.

V: TRBV28
J: TRBJ2-1
CDR3: CASSHFKTGSAYNEQFF

V: TRBV6-1
J: TRBJ2-3
CDR3: CASTKPTAGTDTQYF

V: TRBV2
J: TRBJ1-1
CDR3: CASSAARPTEAFF

V: TRBV2
J: TRBJ1-6
CDR3: CASIWTGSGSPLHF

V: TRBV5-1
J: TRBJ2-4
CDR3: CASSPWTGGNIQYF

V: TRBV7-9
J: TRBJ2-7
CDR3: CASSWGTGSSEQYF

V: TRBV7-2
J: TRBJ2-5
CDR3: CASSSRPGQGTETQYF

V: TRBV30
J: TRBJ1-1
CDR3: CAWRLNTEAFF

V: TRBV29-1
J: TRBJ1-2
CDR3: CSVEPAVYGYTF

V: TRBV19
J: TRBJ2-3
CDR3: CASSIADRGLADTQYF

V: TRBV24-1
J: TRBJ2-1
CDR3: CATSDFSHINNEQFF

V: TRBV30
J: TRBJ2-3
CDR3: CAWSEEAWSTDTQYF

V: TRBV4-1
J: TRBJ2-1
CDR3: CASSQDAAGPLPPAGQFF

V: TRBV24-1
J: TRBJ2-1
CDR3: CATSDPGTGSYNEQFF

V: TRBV2
J: TRBJ1-2
CDR3: CASSEKGQGPYGYTF

V: TRBV7-8
J: TRBJ1-2
CDR3: CASSLGGRAQGYTF

V: TRBV6-5
J: TRBJ1-2
CDR3: CASSYSSGVGGYTF

V: TRBV19
J: TRBJ1-2
CDR3: CASSMLMAGQLYGYTF

V: TRBV19
J: TRBJ1-1
CDR3: CASSTSRGNTEAFF

V: TRBV5-1
J: TRBJ1-1
CDR3: CASSSTGKDTEAFF

V: TRBV19
J: TRBJ1-2
CDR3: CASTGQSPVYGYTF

V: TRBV2
J: TRBJ2-3
CDR3: CASTMYGTGGEDTQYF

V: TRBV2
J: TRBJ1-5
CDR3: CASSPDPGRNQPQHF

V: TRBV20-1
J: TRBJ1-6
CDR3: CSARDQLTGVDSPLHF

V: TRBV7-2
J: TRBJ1-2
CDR3: CASSLVQYYGYTF

V: TRBV3-1
J: TRBJ2-3
CDR3: CASSPGTSGEADTQYF

V: TRBV7-6
J: TRBJ1-1
CDR3: CASSLKVPNTEAFF

V: TRBV6-1
J: TRBJ1-1
CDR3: CASSRRRENTEAFF

V: TRBV28
J: TRBJ1-4
CDR3: CASSQMRGTEKLFF

V: TRBV7-3
J: TRBJ2-6
CDR3: CASSLTPGQAGSGANVLTF

V: TRBV28
J: TRBJ1-5
CDR3: CASSLVDHRGNQPQHF

V: TRBV2
J: TRBJ1-3
CDR3: CASSKGRLSGNTIYF

V: TRBV12-3/TRBV12-4
J: TRBJ2-6
CDR3: CASSIWGAGANVLTF

V: TRBV2
J: TRBJ2-7
CDR3: CASSEGGEQYF

V: TRBV7-2
J: TRBJ2-1
CDR3: CASNKPATPYNEQFF

V: TRBV15
J: TRBJ1-1
CDR3: CATSRGKRLNTEAFF

V: TRBV30
J: TRBJ1-1
CDR3: CAWNLGRRTGSTEAFF

V: TRBV30
J: TRBJ2-7
CDR3: CAGTPGALYEQYF

V: TRBV19
J: TRBJ2-3
CDR3: CASSLHRQGTDTQYF

V: TRBV12-3/TRBV12-4
J: TRBJ2-5
CDR3: CASSFSDFRETQYF

V: TRBV6-5
J: TRBJ2-7
CDR3: CASSYHKTGSEQYF

V: TRBV9
J: TRBJ1-2
CDR3: CASSPDGGVVYGYTF

V: TRBV20-1
J: TRBJ2-3
CDR3: CSARGTSGRTDTQYF

V: TRBV29-1
J: TRBJ1-4
CDR3: CSVEYGILLFF

V: TRBV20-1
J: TRBJ1-4
CDR3: CSASGWGWTNEKLFF

V: TRBV9
J: TRBJ2-7
CDR3: CASSKGPLPYEQYF

V: TRBV3-1
J: TRBJ1-3
CDR3: CASFNSFSGNTIYF

V: TRBV6-1
J: TRBJ2-2
CDR3: CASSEVRGRTGELFF